Listed below are T cell receptor beta chains from one sample, sequenced in a study of neurological immune-mediated disorders. From the 5' RACE reads, TCRdb called clonotypes with MiXCR, one entry per CDR3 protein. The sample comprises 77,000 or so distinct CDR3 sequences, roughly 9% of which are singletons, and 1.7% rests with the top ten. The material sequenced was PBMCs. Every receptor here comes from a man aged 50 or older in good health. The conserved cysteine and the conserved F or W are not part of the CDR3 here. D genes are given only for firm matches. Expanded clones are given a class, and other clones once, few, many or no size at all.

>TRBD2|many|13|TRBJ2-5|TRBV10-3
AINQGLAVQETQY
>TRBD1|many|12|TRBJ1-1|TRBV3-1
ASSKGQGLSEAF
>.|many|11|TRBJ2-1|TRBV29-1
SVAGGSYNEQF
>TRBD2|many|13|TRBJ2-1|TRBV28
ASIGSGISYNEQF
>TRBD2|many|10|TRBJ2-1|TRBV6-5
ASSAGGDEQF
>TRBD2|many|12|TRBJ2-3|TRBV5-1
ASISGGASDTQY
>TRBD2|many|14|TRBJ2-7|TRBV5-1
ASSLDLSRTSGEQY
>TRBD1|.|13|TRBJ2-5|TRBV2
ASSEQGAPQETQY
>.|many|12|TRBJ1-2|TRBV7-2
ASSLEKANYGYT
>TRBD2|many|12|TRBJ2-1|TRBV12-3/TRBV12-4
ASSLTREGTEQF
>TRBD2|many|14|TRBJ2-7|TRBV7-2
ASSLDASGRLYEQY
>.|many|9|TRBJ2-3|TRBV7-2
ASSITDTQY
>TRBD1|many|13|TRBJ1-5|TRBV12-3/TRBV12-4
ASSADRVNNQPQH
>TRBD1|many|13|TRBJ2-1|TRBV5-1
ASSLVQGAFNEQF
>.|many|8|TRBJ1-4|TRBV29-1
SVWGEKLF
>.|many|9|TRBJ2-3|TRBV6-6
ASSIQDTQY
>TRBD2|many|11|TRBJ2-7|TRBV29-1
SVPGTSLYEQY
>TRBD1|many|13|TRBJ1-1|TRBV5-1
ASSPLTGMNTEAF
>.|many|14|TRBJ2-5|TRBV11-3
ASTRTLPTGKETQY
>.|many|13|TRBJ2-6|TRBV10-3
AISGGVTGANVLT
>TRBD1|many|14|TRBJ1-1|TRBV5-1
ASSLALQGPGTEAF
>TRBD1|.|13|TRBJ2-1|TRBV7-9
ASSFGTGPYNEQF
>.|few|15|TRBJ1-2|TRBV27
ASSLGRPTGRSYGYT
>.|many|13|TRBJ2-7|TRBV10-2
ASSFFRTDGYEQY
>TRBD2|many|14|TRBJ2-1|TRBV12-3/TRBV12-4
ASSLLAASGNNEQF
>TRBD2|many|12|TRBJ2-3|TRBV29-1
SGDSGDGRDTQY
>.|many|10|TRBJ2-5|TRBV10-3
AISEGGETQY
>TRBD2|many|13|TRBJ2-1|TRBV20-1
SARVAGGPGNEQF
>.|many|11|TRBJ2-7|TRBV4-2
ASSHRQQYEQY
>.|.|12|TRBJ1-2|TRBV27
ASSSPRARGGYT
>TRBD2|many|14|TRBJ2-2|TRBV5-1
ASSFTLAGETGELF
>TRBD1|many|14|TRBJ2-5|TRBV14
ASSQEGQGIQETQY
>TRBD2|many|12|TRBJ2-1|TRBV3-1
ASSPSGGYNEQF
>TRBD1|many|12|TRBJ2-1|TRBV18
ASSPPGQTFEQF
>TRBD1|many|13|TRBJ2-5|TRBV6-6
ASSNLQGVGETQY
>.|many|14|TRBJ2-4|TRBV28
ASSPSIPGGQNIQY
>.|many|13|TRBJ2-5|TRBV5-1
ASSPRNGAVKTQY
>.|many|15|TRBJ2-1|TRBV28
ASSLWRVGDSYNEQF
>.|many|8|TRBJ2-7|TRBV20-1
SAGTYEQY
>.|many|13|TRBJ2-7|TRBV7-2
ASSPSAGRGYEQY
>TRBD2|many|16|TRBJ2-5|TRBV5-1
ASSLVASGGLGQETQY
>TRBD1|.|13|TRBJ1-1|TRBV2
AISDRTGGSTEAF
>TRBD1|many|12|TRBJ2-5|TRBV20-1
SFPAGTGKETQY
>.|many|11|TRBJ2-1|TRBV5-1
ASKVGVENEQF
>.|few|13|TRBJ2-6|TRBV5-1
ASSLQISGANVLT
>.|many|11|TRBJ1-1|TRBV7-9
ASSLIMNTEAF
>.|.|11|TRBJ2-7|TRBV29-1
SVRLESSYEQY
>.|.|13|TRBJ2-5|TRBV7-9
ASSLPAGLQETQY
>.|many|14|TRBJ2-3|TRBV13
ASSIPDSDITDTQY
>TRBD1|few|16|TRBJ2-4|TRBV4-2
ASSQGSSTGVGKNIQY